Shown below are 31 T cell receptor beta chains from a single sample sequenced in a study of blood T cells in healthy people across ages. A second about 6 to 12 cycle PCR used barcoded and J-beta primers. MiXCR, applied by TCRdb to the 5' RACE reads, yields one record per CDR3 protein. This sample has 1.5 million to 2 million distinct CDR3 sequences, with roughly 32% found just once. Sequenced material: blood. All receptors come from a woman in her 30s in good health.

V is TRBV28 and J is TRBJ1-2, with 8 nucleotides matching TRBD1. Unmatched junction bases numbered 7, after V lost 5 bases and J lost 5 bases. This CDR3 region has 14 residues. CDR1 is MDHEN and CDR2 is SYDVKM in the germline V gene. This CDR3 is CASSPPGGRYGYTF. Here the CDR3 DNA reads TGTGCCAGCAGTCCCCCAGGGGGCAGGTATGGCTACACCTTC.

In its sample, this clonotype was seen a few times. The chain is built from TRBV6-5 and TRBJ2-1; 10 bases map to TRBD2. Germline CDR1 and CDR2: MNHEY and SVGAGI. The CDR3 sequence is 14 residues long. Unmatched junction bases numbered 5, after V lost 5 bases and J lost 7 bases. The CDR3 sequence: CASSPGTSVNEQFF. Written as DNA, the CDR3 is TGTGCCAGCAGTCCCGGGACTAGCGTTAATGAGCAGTTCTTC.

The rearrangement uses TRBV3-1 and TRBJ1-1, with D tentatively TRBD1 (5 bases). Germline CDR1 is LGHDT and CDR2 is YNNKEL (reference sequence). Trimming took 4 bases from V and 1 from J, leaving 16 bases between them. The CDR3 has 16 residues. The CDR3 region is CASSPSGTPANTEAFF. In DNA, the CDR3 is TGTGCCAGCAGCCCCTCAGGGACCCCAGCGAACACTGAAGCTTTCTTT.

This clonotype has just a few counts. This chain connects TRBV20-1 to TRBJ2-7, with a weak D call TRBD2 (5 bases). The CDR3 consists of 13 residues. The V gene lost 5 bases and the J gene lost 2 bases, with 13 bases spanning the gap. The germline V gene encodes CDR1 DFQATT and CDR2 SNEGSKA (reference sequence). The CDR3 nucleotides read TGCAGTGCTGGAGGAGTCGCCCCCTACGAGCAGTACTTC. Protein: CSAGGVAPYEQYF.

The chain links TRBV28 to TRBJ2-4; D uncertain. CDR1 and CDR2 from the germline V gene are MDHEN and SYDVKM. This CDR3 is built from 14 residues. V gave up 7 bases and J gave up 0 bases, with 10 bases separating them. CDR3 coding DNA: TGTGCCAGCAATCCCTTCGAAGCCAAAAACATTCAGTACTTC. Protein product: CASNPFEAKNIQYF.

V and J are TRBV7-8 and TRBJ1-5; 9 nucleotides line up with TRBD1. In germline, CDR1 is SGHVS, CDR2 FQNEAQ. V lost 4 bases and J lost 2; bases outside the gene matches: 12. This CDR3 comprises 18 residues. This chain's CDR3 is CASSSILQGAPGNQPQHF. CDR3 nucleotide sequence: TGTGCCAGCAGCTCGATTTTACAGGGGGCGCCGGGCAATCAGCCCCAGCATTTT.

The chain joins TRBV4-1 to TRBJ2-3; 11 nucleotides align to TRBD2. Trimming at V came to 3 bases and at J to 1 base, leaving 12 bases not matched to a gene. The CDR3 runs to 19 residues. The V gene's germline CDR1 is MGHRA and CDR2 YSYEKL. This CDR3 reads CASSQGPGTSGDGTDTQYF. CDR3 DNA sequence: TGCGCCAGCAGCCAGGGCCCCGGGACTAGCGGAGATGGCACAGATACGCAGTATTTT.

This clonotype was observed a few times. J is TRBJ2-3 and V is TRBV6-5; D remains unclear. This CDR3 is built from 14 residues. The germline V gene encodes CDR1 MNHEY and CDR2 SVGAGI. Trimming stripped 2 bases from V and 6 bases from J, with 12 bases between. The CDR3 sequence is CASSYLTRRDTQYF. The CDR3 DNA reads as TGTGCCAGCAGTTACCTCACCAGACGGGATACGCAGTATTTT.

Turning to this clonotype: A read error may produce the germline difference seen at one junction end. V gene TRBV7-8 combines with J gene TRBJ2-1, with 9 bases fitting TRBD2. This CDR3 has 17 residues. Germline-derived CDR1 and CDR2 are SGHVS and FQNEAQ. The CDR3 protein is CASSLAVAGESCNEQFF. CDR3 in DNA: TGTGCCAGCAGCTTAGCGGTAGCGGGAGAGTCCTGCAATGAGCAGTTCTTC.

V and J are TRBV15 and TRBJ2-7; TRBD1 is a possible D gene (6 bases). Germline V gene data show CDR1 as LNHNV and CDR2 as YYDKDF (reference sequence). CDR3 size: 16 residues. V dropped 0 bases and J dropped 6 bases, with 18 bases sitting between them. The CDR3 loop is CATSRDRQGIGLEQYF. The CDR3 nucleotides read TGTGCCACCAGCAGAGATCGGCAGGGGATTGGCCTCGAGCAGTACTTC.

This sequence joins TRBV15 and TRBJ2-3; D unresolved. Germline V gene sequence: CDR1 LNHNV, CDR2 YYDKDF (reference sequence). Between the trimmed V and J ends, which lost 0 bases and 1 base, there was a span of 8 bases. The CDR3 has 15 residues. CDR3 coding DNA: TGTGCCACCAGCAGAGATCCGGACGGCACAGATACGCAGTATTTT. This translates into CATSRDPDGTDTQYF.

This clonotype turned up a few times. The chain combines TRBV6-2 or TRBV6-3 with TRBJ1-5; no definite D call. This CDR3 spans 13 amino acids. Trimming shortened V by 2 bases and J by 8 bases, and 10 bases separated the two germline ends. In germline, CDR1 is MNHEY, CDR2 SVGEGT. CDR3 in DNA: TGTGCCAGCAGTTACACCCGGTTTGAGCCCCAGCATTTT. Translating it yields CASSYTRFEPQHF.

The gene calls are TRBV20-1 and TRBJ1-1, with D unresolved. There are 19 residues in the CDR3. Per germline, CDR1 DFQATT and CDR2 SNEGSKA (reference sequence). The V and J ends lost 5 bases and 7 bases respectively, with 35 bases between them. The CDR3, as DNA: TGCAGTGCTTGCATGGGCCGGGCTGGACCCCCGACGCGCTCATTTGAAGCTTTCTTT. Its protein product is CSACMGRAGPPTRSFEAFF.

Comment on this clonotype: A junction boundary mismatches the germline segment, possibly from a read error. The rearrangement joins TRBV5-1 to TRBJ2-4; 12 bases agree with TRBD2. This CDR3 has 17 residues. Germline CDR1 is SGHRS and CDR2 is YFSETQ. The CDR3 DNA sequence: TGCGCCAACAGCTCGGGGACTAGCGGGTGGGCCAAAAACATTCAGTACTTC. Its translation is CANSSGTSGWAKNIQYF.

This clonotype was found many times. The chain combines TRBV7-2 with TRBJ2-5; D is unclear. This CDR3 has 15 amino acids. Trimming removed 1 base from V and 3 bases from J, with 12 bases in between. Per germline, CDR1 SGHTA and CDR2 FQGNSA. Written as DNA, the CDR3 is TGTGCCAGCAGCTTAGGAATCGGCAGAGAAGAGACCCAGTACTTC. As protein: CASSLGIGREETQYF. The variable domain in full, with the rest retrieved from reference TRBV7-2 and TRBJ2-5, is GAGVSQSPSNKVTEKGKDVELRCDPISGHTALYWYRQSLGQGLEFLIYFQGNSAPDKSGLPSDRFSAERTGGSVSTLTIQRTQQEDSAVYLCASSLGIGREETQYFGPGTRLLVL.

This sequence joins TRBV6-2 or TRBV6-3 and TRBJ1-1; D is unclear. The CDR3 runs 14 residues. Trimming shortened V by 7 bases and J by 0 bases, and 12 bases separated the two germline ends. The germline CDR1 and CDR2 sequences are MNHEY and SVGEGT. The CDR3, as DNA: TGTGCCAGCAATACTGGAGGTATGAACACTGAAGCTTTCTTT. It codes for CASNTGGMNTEAFF.

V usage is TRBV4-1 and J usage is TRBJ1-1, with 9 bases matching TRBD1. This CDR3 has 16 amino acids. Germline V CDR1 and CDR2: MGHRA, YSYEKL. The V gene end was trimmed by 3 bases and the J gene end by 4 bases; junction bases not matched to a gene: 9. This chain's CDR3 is CASSHTGTGLSTEAFF. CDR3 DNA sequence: TGCGCCAGCAGCCATACCGGGACAGGGTTGAGCACTGAAGCTTTCTTT.

The chain's CDR3 is CASSDGRGPSGRYF. The CDR3 nucleotides read TGTGCCAGCAGTGATGGCAGGGGGCCTTCGGGTCGATACTTC. The rearrangement links TRBV2 to TRBJ2-7; 8 nucleotides align to TRBD1. CDR3 length: 14 residues. Germline lookup yields CDR1 SNHLY and CDR2 FYNNEI. The V segment lost 3 bases and the J segment 13 bases; nucleotides outside the gene matches: 14. The whole variable domain, filled in from reference TRBV2 and TRBJ2-7, reads EPEVTQTPSHQVTQMGQEVILRCVPISNHLYFYWYRQILGQKVEFLVSFYNNEISEKSEIFDDQFSVERPDGSNFTLKIRSTKLEDSAMYFCASSDGRGPSGRYFGPGTRLTVT.

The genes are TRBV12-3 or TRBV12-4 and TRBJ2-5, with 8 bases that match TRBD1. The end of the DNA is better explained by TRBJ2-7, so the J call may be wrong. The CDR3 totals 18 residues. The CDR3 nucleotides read TGTGCCAGCAGTTTGGCCGGAGAATCAGGGGGCCGGTGTGGCGAGCAGTACTTC. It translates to CASSLAGESGGRCGEQYF.

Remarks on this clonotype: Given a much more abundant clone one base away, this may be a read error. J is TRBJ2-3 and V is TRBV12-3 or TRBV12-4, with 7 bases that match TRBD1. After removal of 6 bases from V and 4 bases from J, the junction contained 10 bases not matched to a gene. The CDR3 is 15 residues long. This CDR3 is CASRPQGPSADTQYF. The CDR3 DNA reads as TGTGCCAGCAGACCACAGGGGCCAAGCGCAGATACGCAGTATTTT.

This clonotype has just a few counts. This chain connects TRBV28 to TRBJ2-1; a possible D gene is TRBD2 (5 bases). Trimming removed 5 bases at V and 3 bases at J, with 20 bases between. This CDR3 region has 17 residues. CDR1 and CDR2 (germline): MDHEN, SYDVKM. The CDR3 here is CASSHHPSGHIYNEQFF. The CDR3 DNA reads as TGTGCCAGCAGTCACCACCCCAGCGGCCATATCTACAATGAGCAGTTCTTC.

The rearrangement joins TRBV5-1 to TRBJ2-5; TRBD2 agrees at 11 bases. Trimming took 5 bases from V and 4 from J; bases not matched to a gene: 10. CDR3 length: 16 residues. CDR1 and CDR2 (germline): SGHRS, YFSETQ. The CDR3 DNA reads TGCGCCAGCAGACCTAGCGGGGGGCTGGTAGGAGAGACCCAGTACTTC. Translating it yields CASRPSGGLVGETQYF.

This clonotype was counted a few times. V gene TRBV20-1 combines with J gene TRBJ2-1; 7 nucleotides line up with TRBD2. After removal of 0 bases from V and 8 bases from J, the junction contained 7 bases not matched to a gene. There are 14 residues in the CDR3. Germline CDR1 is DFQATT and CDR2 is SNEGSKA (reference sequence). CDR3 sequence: CSAREGGIGYEQFF. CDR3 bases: TGCAGTGCTAGAGAGGGAGGGATTGGGTATGAGCAGTTCTTC.

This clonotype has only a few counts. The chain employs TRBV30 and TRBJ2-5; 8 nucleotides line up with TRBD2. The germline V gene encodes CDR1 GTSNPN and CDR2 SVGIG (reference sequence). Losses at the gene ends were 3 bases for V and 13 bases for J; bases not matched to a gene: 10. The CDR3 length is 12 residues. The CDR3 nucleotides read TGTGCCTGGAGCCTAGCGGGCGCTGGCTTGTACTTC. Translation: CAWSLAGAGLYF.

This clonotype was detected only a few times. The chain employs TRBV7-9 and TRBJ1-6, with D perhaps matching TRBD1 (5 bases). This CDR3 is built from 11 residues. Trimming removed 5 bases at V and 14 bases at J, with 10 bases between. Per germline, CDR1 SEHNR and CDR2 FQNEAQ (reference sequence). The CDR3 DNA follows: TGTGCCAGCAGCAACGGGGGGGCCCTCCACTTT. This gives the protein CASSNGGALHF.

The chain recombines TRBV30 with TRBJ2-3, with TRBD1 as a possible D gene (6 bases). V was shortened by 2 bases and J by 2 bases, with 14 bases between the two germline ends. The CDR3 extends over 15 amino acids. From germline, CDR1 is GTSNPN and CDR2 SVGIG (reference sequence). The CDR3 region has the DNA TGTGCCTGGAGTCAGACAGGCGTAAACACAGATACGCAGTATTTT. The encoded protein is CAWSQTGVNTDTQYF.

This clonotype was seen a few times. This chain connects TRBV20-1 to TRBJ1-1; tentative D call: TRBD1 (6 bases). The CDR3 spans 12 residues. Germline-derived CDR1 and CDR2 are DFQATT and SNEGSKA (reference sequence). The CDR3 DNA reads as TGCAGGGTCGGACAGATGAACACTGAAGCTTTCTTT. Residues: CRVGQMNTEAFF.

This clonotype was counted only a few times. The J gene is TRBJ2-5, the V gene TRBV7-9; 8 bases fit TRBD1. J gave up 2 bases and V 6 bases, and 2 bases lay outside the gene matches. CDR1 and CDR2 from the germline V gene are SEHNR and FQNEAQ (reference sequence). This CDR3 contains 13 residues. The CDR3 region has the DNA TGTGCCAGCAGAACAGGGGGTCAAGAGACCCAGTACTTC. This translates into CASRTGGQETQYF.

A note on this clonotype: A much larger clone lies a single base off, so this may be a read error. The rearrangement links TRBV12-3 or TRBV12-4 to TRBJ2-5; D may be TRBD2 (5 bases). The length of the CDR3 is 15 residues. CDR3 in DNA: TGTACCAGCAGTTTCAAGGCGGGCGGTTGGGAGACCCAGTACTTC. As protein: CTSSFKAGGWETQYF.

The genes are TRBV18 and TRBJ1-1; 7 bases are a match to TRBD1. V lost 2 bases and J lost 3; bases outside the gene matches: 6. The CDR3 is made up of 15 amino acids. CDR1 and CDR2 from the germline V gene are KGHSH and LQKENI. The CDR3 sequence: CASSPIPGQDTEAFF. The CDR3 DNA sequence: TGTGCCAGCTCACCAATACCCGGACAGGACACTGAAGCTTTCTTT.

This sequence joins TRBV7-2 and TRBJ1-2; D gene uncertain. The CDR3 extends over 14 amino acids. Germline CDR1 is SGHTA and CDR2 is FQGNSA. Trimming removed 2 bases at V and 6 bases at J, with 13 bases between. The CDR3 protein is CASSLPGIIDGYTF. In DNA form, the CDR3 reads TGTGCCAGCAGCTTACCGGGGATAATCGATGGCTACACCTTC. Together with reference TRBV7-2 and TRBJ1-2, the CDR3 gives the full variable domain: GAGVSQSPSNKVTEKGKDVELRCDPISGHTALYWYRQSLGQGLEFLIYFQGNSAPDKSGLPSDRFSAERTGGSVSTLTIQRTQQEDSAVYLCASSLPGIIDGYTFGSGTRLTVV.